What follows are 6 T cell receptor beta chains derived from one specimen sequenced in a study of blood T cell repertoires in COVID-19. Profiling relied on immunoSEQ multiplex PCR, and the TCRdb table lists in-frame clones only, not all of them. In the table there are around 170,000 clones, 85% to 95% of which are singletons. Sequencing was carried out using peripheral blood. These receptors came from a man aged 45-65 years with acute or convalescent COVID-19.

This clone appeared a single time. The V and J genes are TRBV6-2 or TRBV6-3 and TRBJ1-5, with D perhaps matching TRBD1 (5 bases). CDR1 is MNHEY and CDR2 is SVGEGT in the germline V gene. The CDR3 has 16 residues. Trimming pared 0 bases from V and 6 bases from J, leaving 15 bases between. The CDR3 nucleotides are TGTGCCAGCAGTTACTCGAAGACAGCAAGTCGTCAGCCCCAGCATTTT. Protein: CASSYSKTASRQPQHF.

This sequence joins TRBV30 and TRBJ2-7; 7 bases match TRBD2. Trimming removed 0 bases from V and 3 bases from J; junction bases left unmatched: 5. CDR1 is GTSNPN and CDR2 is SVGIG in the germline V gene (reference sequence). The CDR3 has 14 residues. This chain's CDR3 is CAWSVLAGVYEQYF. The CDR3 coding sequence is TGTGCCTGGAGTGTACTTGCGGGAGTCTACGAGCAGTACTTC.

This rearrangement joins TRBV18 to TRBJ2-3; 9 bases map to TRBD2. Per the germline V gene, CDR1 is KGHSH and CDR2 is LQKENI. With V trimmed by 3 bases and J by 4 bases, 2 bases remained unmatched. This CDR3 contains 14 residues. The CDR3 bases are TGTGCCAGCTCACCCCAGCGGGAGGCAGATACGCAGTATTTT. Translated: CASSPQREADTQYF.

The chain links TRBV3-1 (or the pseudogene TRBV3-2) to TRBJ2-7; the D gene is possibly TRBD2 (6 bases). There are 13 residues in the CDR3. Germline CDR1 LGHDT, CDR2 YNNKEL (reference sequence). Deletions cut 4 bases from V and 3 bases from J, with 10 bases between. The CDR3 sequence: CASSLGLFYEQYF. The CDR3, as DNA: TGTGCCAGCAGCCTAGGACTATTCTACGAGCAGTACTTC.

The chain combines TRBV18 with TRBJ2-7; TRBD1 agrees at 10 bases. Germline V CDR1 and CDR2: KGHSH, LQKENI. This CDR3 has 16 residues. J lost 4 bases, V lost 2 bases, and 8 bases had no gene match. This CDR3 reads CASSPSPGQGTYEQYF. In DNA form, the CDR3 reads TGTGCCAGCTCACCAAGTCCGGGACAGGGGACGTACGAGCAGTACTTC.

CDR3 protein: CASIGRLYGYTF. The CDR3 coding sequence is TGTGCCAGCATAGGTCGACTCTATGGCTACACCTTC. The chain recombines TRBV28 with TRBJ1-2; D is unclear. Trimming removed 7 bases from V and 4 bases from J, with 10 bases in between. CDR3 length equals 12 residues. Germline CDR1 and CDR2: MDHEN and SYDVKM.